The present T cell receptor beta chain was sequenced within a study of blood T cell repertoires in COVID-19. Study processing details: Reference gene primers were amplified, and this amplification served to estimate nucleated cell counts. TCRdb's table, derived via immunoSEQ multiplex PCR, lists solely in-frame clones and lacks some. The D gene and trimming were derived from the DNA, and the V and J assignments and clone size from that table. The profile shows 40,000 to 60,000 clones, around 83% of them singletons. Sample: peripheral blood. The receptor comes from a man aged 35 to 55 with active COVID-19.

For the CDR3, the DNA is TGTGCCAGCAGGCCATGGACAGGGCCTTACGAGCAGTACTTC. Amino acids: CASRPWTGPYEQYF. The chain employs TRBV6-5 and TRBJ2-7; 8 positions agree with TRBD1. Trimming removed 6 bases from V and 4 bases from J; junction bases left unmatched: 8. This CDR3 contains 14 residues. Germline-derived CDR1 and CDR2 are MNHEY and SVGAGI.